The 25 T cell receptor beta chains listed next were all sequenced from one sample in a study of CD8 T cells in ankylosing spondylitis. Study-level results: Ankylosing spondylitis blood seemed to carry a telltale TCR beta motif made of about 8 highly homologous variants.

These receptors have no identified antigens. TCRdb re-analysed the 5' RACE reads in MiXCR, keeping a single row per CDR3 protein. The sample yields 450,000 or so distinct CDR3 sequences, roughly 25% seen once. The source material was blood, either unsorted or a sorted T cell fraction (not recorded which). The receptors come from a male donor with ankylosing spondylitis.

The gene calls are TRBV19 and TRBJ1-1, with 7 nucleotides matching TRBD1. Unmatched junction bases numbered 14, after V lost 6 bases and J lost 10 bases. Looked up from germline, CDR1 is LNHDA and CDR2 is SQIVND (reference sequence). This CDR3 is 14 amino acids long. CDR3 loop: CASRAGSRTGLAFF. The CDR3 bases are TGTGCCAGTAGGGCCGGAAGTCGGACAGGATTAGCTTTCTTT.

V is TRBV7-2 and J is TRBJ1-2; D unclear. With 4 bases removed from V and 0 bases from J, the gap between germline ends came to 12 bases. Looked up from germline, CDR1 is SGHTA and CDR2 is FQGNSA. This CDR3 has 15 amino acids. This CDR3 is CASSYERASNYGYTF. CDR3 DNA: TGTGCCAGCAGCTACGAACGGGCCTCTAACTATGGCTACACCTTC. Full variable domain (missing parts from reference TRBV7-2 and TRBJ1-2): GAGVSQSPSNKVTEKGKDVELRCDPISGHTALYWYRQSLGQGLEFLIYFQGNSAPDKSGLPSDRFSAERTGGSVSTLTIQRTQQEDSAVYLCASSYERASNYGYTFGSGTRLTVV.

This clonotype was recorded a few times. Relative to the germline gene, one junction end is altered; a read error may explain this. V and J are TRBV5-1 and TRBJ1-3; 7 positions match TRBD1. Germline loops: CDR1 SGHRS, CDR2 YFSETQ. The CDR3 is 15 residues long. The CDR3 reads CASSLGQFSGNTIYF. For the CDR3, the DNA is TGTGCCAGCAGCCTGGGACAGTTCTCTGGAAACACCATATATTTT.

This clonotype appeared a few times. V and J are TRBV29-1 and TRBJ1-1; 7 bases fit TRBD1. Germline CDR1 is SQVTM and CDR2 is ANQGSEA. This CDR3 has 14 amino acids. V dropped 0 bases and J dropped 6; count of bases not matched to a gene: 7. This chain's CDR3 is CSVEDRRRGPEAFF. CDR3 bases: TGCAGCGTTGAAGATCGAAGGAGGGGGCCTGAAGCTTTCTTT.

The chain has TRBV20-1 and TRBJ2-1, with TRBD2 identical over 10 bases. This CDR3 has 14 residues. J lost 5 bases, V lost 5 bases, and 6 bases had no gene match. The germline CDR1 and CDR2 sequences are DFQATT and SNEGSKA (reference sequence). The DNA of the CDR3 is TGCAGTGCTGATGGACTAGCGGAAGACAATGAGCAGTTCTTC. Translating gives CSADGLAEDNEQFF.

J is TRBJ1-1 and V is TRBV10-3; D call uncertain. CDR1 ENHRY and CDR2 SYGVKD come from the germline V gene. This CDR3 has 12 residues. Trimming left V 4 bases short and J 7 bases short, with 10 bases between. CDR3 amino acids: CAISGGLGEAFF. Here the CDR3 DNA reads TGTGCCATCAGTGGAGGGTTGGGTGAAGCTTTCTTT.

This clonotype was picked up a small number of times. Here the CDR3 reads CASSSGTIQETQYF. The CDR3 DNA is TGCGCCAGCAGCTCGGGGACAATCCAAGAGACCCAGTACTTC. The chain carries TRBV5-1 and TRBJ2-5; a weak D match, TRBD1 (6 bases). Germline values: CDR1 SGHRS, CDR2 YFSETQ. V was cut by 3 bases and J by 1 base, with 10 bases left in between. The CDR3 contains 14 residues.

V usage is TRBV28 and J usage is TRBJ2-7; D may be TRBD2 (6 bases). This CDR3 spans 13 amino acids. The V and J ends lost 4 bases and 7 bases respectively, with 14 bases between them. Looked up from germline, CDR1 is MDHEN and CDR2 is SYDVKM. CDR3 nucleotides: TGTGCCAGCAGTTGGGGAGGACTGGGGGAGCAGTACGTC. This encodes CASSWGGLGEQYV.

The sample holds a few counts of this clonotype. The chain carries TRBV29-1 and TRBJ2-3; D may be TRBD2 (5 bases). The CDR3 spans 12 residues. The V and J ends lost 7 bases and 3 bases respectively, with 11 bases between them. Germline loops: CDR1 SQVTM, CDR2 ANQGSEA. This CDR3 is CSAPGGTDTQYF. In DNA form, the CDR3 reads TGCAGCGCGCCTGGCGGGACAGATACGCAGTATTTT.

In its sample, this clonotype was seen a few times. This chain links TRBV9 with TRBJ1-1; D is undetermined. V lost 3 bases and J 10 bases, leaving 16 bases between the germline ends. This CDR3 comprises 13 residues. Germline CDR1 reads SGDLS; CDR2 reads YYNGEE. Here the CDR3 DNA reads TGTGCCAGCAGCGCCGAGCCTTCCGGGCGAGCTTTCTTT. Translation gives CASSAEPSGRAFF. Variable domain in full (rest from reference TRBV9 and TRBJ1-1): DSGVTQTPKHLITATGQRVTLRCSPRSGDLSVYWYQQSLDQGLQFLIQYYNGEERAKGNILERFSAQQFPDLHSELNLSSLELGDSALYFCASSAEPSGRAFFGQGTRLTVV.

This clonotype has a handful of counts. The V gene is TRBV24-1, the J gene TRBJ2-1, with TRBD2 matching over 12 bases. The CDR3 runs 19 residues. V lost 5 bases and J lost 4; bases outside the gene matches: 14. Germline V lookup: CDR1 KGHDR, CDR2 SFDVKD. The CDR3 reads CATSGASGRADWTYNEQFF. In nucleotides, the CDR3 is TGTGCCACCAGTGGTGCTAGCGGGAGGGCCGATTGGACTTACAATGAGCAGTTCTTC.

The V and J genes are TRBV10-3 and TRBJ2-7; 7 nucleotides match TRBD1. Germline trimming cut 2 bases from V and 6 bases from J; bases unmatched to any gene: 7. Germline loops: CDR1 ENHRY, CDR2 SYGVKD. The CDR3 runs 14 residues. The CDR3 DNA reads as TGTGCCATCAGTGAGATGAAGGGGGCGGCCGAGCAGTACGTC. Translation: CAISEMKGAAEQYV.

The chain recombines TRBV5-1 with TRBJ2-3; no reliable D call. The germline V gene encodes CDR1 SGHRS and CDR2 YFSETQ. The germline V and J ends were trimmed by 0 bases and 4 bases, with 9 bases remaining between them. This CDR3 has 14 amino acids. Here the CDR3 reads CASSLDLGADTQYF. The CDR3 bases are TGCGCCAGCAGCTTGGATCTAGGCGCAGATACGCAGTATTTT. Looking up the rest from reference TRBV5-1 and TRBJ2-3 gives the full variable domain: KAGVTQTPRYLIKTRGQQVTLSCSPISGHRSVSWYQQTPGQGLQFLFEYFSETQRNKGNFPGRFSGRQFSNSRSEMNVSTLELGDSALYLCASSLDLGADTQYFGPGTRLTVL.

CDR3 sequence: CSALGGQYYTF. The CDR3 region has the DNA TGCAGTGCTTTGGGGGGACAGTACTACACCTTC. This chain joins TRBV20-1 and TRBJ1-2, with 7 bases matching TRBD1. The CDR3 has 11 residues. The trim removed 5 bases at V and 10 bases at J, leaving 7 bases unmatched. Germline V gives CDR1 DFQATT, CDR2 SNEGSKA (reference sequence).

The V and J genes are TRBV3-1 and TRBJ2-7; 13 bases match TRBD2. The CDR3 has 15 residues. In germline, CDR1 is LGHDT, CDR2 YNNKEL (reference sequence). The trim removed 5 bases at V and 9 bases at J, leaving 10 bases unmatched. The CDR3 nucleotides are TGTGCCAGCAGCGGGTGGACTAGCGGGAGTCGTGCGCAGTACTTC. This sequence encodes CASSGWTSGSRAQYF.

The chain carries TRBV29-1 and TRBJ2-2; 11 positions match TRBD2. V trimming: 4 bases; J trimming: 5 bases; junction bases outside the gene matches: 6. Germline V gene data show CDR1 as SQVTM and CDR2 as ANQGSEA. The CDR3 runs to 15 residues. The CDR3 loop is CSVVPSGRRTGELFF. The DNA of the CDR3 is TGCAGCGTTGTTCCTAGCGGGAGGCGGACCGGGGAGCTGTTTTTT.

This chain uses TRBV6-1 with TRBJ1-2; D may be TRBD1 (5 bases). CDR1 is MNHNS and CDR2 is SASEGT in the germline V gene. This CDR3 has 15 residues. V lost 6 bases, J lost 7 bases, and 21 bases lay in between. CDR3 region: CASSGQGSGGIGYTF. The CDR3 DNA sequence: TGTGCCAGCAGCGGTCAGGGATCGGGGGGTATTGGCTACACCTTC.

This clonotype appeared a few times. The chain employs TRBV5-1 and TRBJ2-3; D possibly matches TRBD1 or TRBD2 (5 bases each). This CDR3 has 12 residues. Trimming removed 4 bases at V and 4 bases at J, with 7 bases between. Germline values: CDR1 SGHRS, CDR2 YFSETQ. The CDR3 DNA sequence: TGCGCCAGCAGCGGGACCGCAGATACGCAGTATTTT. Its protein product is CASSGTADTQYF.

This clonotype turned up a few times. The chain has TRBV24-1 and TRBJ2-1; D is tentatively TRBD1 or TRBD2 (5 bases each). The length of the CDR3 is 12 residues. The germline V and J ends were trimmed by 9 bases and 4 bases, with 9 bases remaining between them. Germline V gives CDR1 KGHDR, CDR2 SFDVKD. This CDR3 reads CATGGRYNEQFF. The CDR3, as DNA: TGTGCCACCGGGGGACGTTACAATGAGCAGTTCTTC.

The chain carries TRBV11-2 and TRBJ2-2; 15 nucleotides line up with TRBD2. Germline CDR1 is SGHAT and CDR2 is FQNNGV. This CDR3 is built from 18 residues. Unmatched junction bases numbered 8, after V lost 5 bases and J lost 4 bases. CDR3 nucleotide sequence: TGTGCCAGCAGCCCAGGACTAGCGGGAGGGCCGGGCACCGGGGAGCTGTTTTTT. Protein sequence: CASSPGLAGGPGTGELFF.

The J gene is TRBJ1-1, the V gene TRBV11-3, with unresolved D. V lost 1 base and J lost 0, with 9 bases in between. The CDR3 extends over 15 amino acids. CDR1 and CDR2 (germline): SGHNT, YENEEA. CDR3 residues: CASSLGFEVNTEAFF. CDR3 DNA sequence: TGTGCCAGCAGCTTAGGGTTTGAGGTGAACACTGAAGCTTTCTTT.

The chain couples TRBV12-3 or TRBV12-4 to TRBJ2-1; D is unresolved. V lost 8 bases, J lost 0 bases, and 8 bases lay in between. The CDR3 is made up of 13 amino acids. In DNA, the CDR3 is TGTGCCAGCGTCCCTAGCTCCTACAATGAGCAGTTCTTC. Residues: CASVPSSYNEQFF.

In this sample, this clonotype turned up a few times. This sequence joins TRBV9 and TRBJ1-1; D possibly corresponds to TRBD1 (5 bases). The germline gives CDR1 SGDLS, CDR2 YYNGEE. The CDR3 has 14 amino acids. The V end lost 0 bases, the J end lost 7 bases, and 13 bases lay between the germline ends. Written as DNA, the CDR3 is TGTGCCAGCAGCGTAGCTGCCAGGGCCGGTGAAGCTTTCTTT. It codes for CASSVAARAGEAFF.

CDR3: CASSLEGRYYGYTF. The CDR3 nucleotides read TGTGCCAGCAGCTTAGAGGGCAGATACTATGGCTACACCTTC. The chain has TRBV7-9 and TRBJ1-2; D is unclear. CDR3 length: 14 residues. Germline V gene data show CDR1 as SEHNR and CDR2 as FQNEAQ (reference sequence). V dropped 1 base and J dropped 3 bases, with 9 bases sitting between them.

The J gene is TRBJ2-1, the V gene TRBV12-3 or TRBV12-4, with D hard to call. The V end lost 7 bases, the J end lost 5 bases, and 18 bases lay between the germline ends. The CDR3 consists of 15 residues. The CDR3 spells CASNPKAPGDNEQFF. The CDR3 bases are TGTGCCAGCAACCCAAAGGCTCCCGGCGACAATGAGCAGTTCTTC.